Listed below are T cell receptor beta chains from one sample, sequenced in a study of vaccination and CD4 T cells after COVID-19. The antigens for these receptors are not known. TCRdb redid the calling of the PCR reads with MiXCR, one entry per CDR3 protein. There are about 10,000 distinct CDR3 sequences in the sample; roughly 61% occur only once, and 20% to 30% lies in the top ten. The sample consisted of CD4+ T cells from blood, cultured in vitro. The receptors stem from a human donor who had recovered from COVID-19. Both conserved end residues are part of each CDR3. D genes are given only for firm matches. Only some rows state a clone size, as once, few, many or a class for expanded clones.

size: few
V: TRBV10-1
J: TRBJ2-4
D: TRBD2
CDR3: CASRKGTSGSQNIQYF
DNA: TGCGCCAGCAGGAAAGGGACTAGCGGGAGCCAAAACATTCAGTACTTC

size: .
V: TRBV7-9
J: TRBJ2-3
D: TRBD1
CDR3: CASSSDRGPVGQQYF
DNA: TGTGCCAGCAGCTCGGACAGGGGCCCTGTCGGCCAGCAGTATTTT

size: .
V: TRBV20-1
J: TRBJ2-5
D: .
CDR3: CSANHGQVETQYF
DNA: TGCAGTGCTAACCATGGACAAGTCGAGACCCAGTACTTC

size: .
V: TRBV5-1
J: TRBJ1-1
D: TRBD1
CDR3: CASSLATGGAAEAFF
DNA: TGCGCCAGCAGCTTGGCGACAGGGGGCGCCGCTGAAGCTTTCTTT

size: .
V: TRBV6-1
J: TRBJ2-7
D: TRBD2
CDR3: CASARGAEREDYEQYF
DNA: TGTGCCAGCGCGAGGGGAGCAGAGCGGGAGGACTACGAGCAGTACTTC

size: once
V: TRBV5-4
J: TRBJ2-7
D: TRBD2
CDR3: CASSRGTSELYEQYF
DNA: TGTGCCAGCAGCCGCGGGACTAGCGAGCTATACGAGCAGTACTTC

size: .
V: TRBV6-1
J: TRBJ2-7
D: TRBD2
CDR3: CASRSGLAGGEQYF
DNA: TGTGCCAGCAGATCAGGACTAGCGGGAGGTGAGCAGTACTTC

size: .
V: TRBV6-1
J: TRBJ2-3
D: TRBD2
CDR3: CASRSGGTDTQYF
DNA: TGTGCCAGCAGATCGGGGGGGACAGATACGCAGTATTTT

size: .
V: TRBV6-5
J: TRBJ2-6
D: .
CDR3: CASSYSVDGTARLDSGANVLTF
DNA: TGTGCCAGCAGTTACTCAGTTGATGGAACGGCACGGTTGGACTCTGGGGCCAACGTCCTGACTTTC

size: .
V: TRBV11-3
J: TRBJ2-1
D: .
CDR3: CASSLDARDNEQFF
DNA: TGTGCCAGCAGCTTAGACGCTAGGGATAATGAGCAGTTCTTC

size: once
V: TRBV6-1
J: TRBJ1-2
D: .
CDR3: CASRRGTGRDGYTF
DNA: TGTGCCAGCAGGAGGGGCACGGGAAGGGATGGCTACACCTTC

size: .
V: TRBV28
J: TRBJ1-2
D: .
CDR3: CASSLIAGSNYGYTF
DNA: TGTGCCAGCAGTTTAATCGCAGGGTCCAACTATGGCTACACCTTC

size: .
V: TRBV7-9
J: TRBJ2-5
D: .
CDR3: CASSFGGRWQETQYF
DNA: TGTGCCAGCAGCTTCGGGGGGCGGTGGCAAGAGACCCAGTACTTC

size: few
V: TRBV11-2
J: TRBJ1-1
D: .
CDR3: CASREGAEAFF
DNA: TGTGCCAGTAGAGAGGGCGCTGAAGCTTTCTTT

size: few
V: TRBV7-9
J: TRBJ1-3
D: TRBD1
CDR3: CASSNQGAGNTIYF
DNA: TGTGCCAGCAGCAACCAGGGGGCTGGAAACACCATATATTTT

size: .
V: TRBV25-1
J: TRBJ2-3
D: .
CDR3: CASSEYDTDTQYF
DNA: TGTGCCAGCAGTGAATACGACACAGATACGCAGTATTTT

size: .
V: TRBV28
J: TRBJ1-5
D: .
CDR3: CASSSDTSGNQPQHF
DNA: TGTGCCAGCAGCTCGGACACCTCGGGTAATCAGCCCCAGCATTTT

size: .
V: TRBV24-1
J: TRBJ2-2
D: TRBD1
CDR3: CATRQTGGENGELFF
DNA: TGTGCCACCAGACAGACAGGGGGCGAGAACGGGGAGCTGTTTTTT

size: .
V: TRBV7-8
J: TRBJ2-2
D: .
CDR3: CASFRGTNTGELFF
DNA: TGTGCCAGCTTTCGAGGGACGAACACCGGGGAGCTGTTTTTT

size: .
V: TRBV28
J: TRBJ2-5
D: TRBD2
CDR3: CASSSFLAPGLRGETQYF
DNA: TGTGCCAGCAGCTCTTTTTTAGCCCCGGGACTCCGGGGGGAAACCCAGTACTTC

size: few
V: TRBV27
J: TRBJ1-1
D: .
CDR3: CASSLSAGRTPEAFF
DNA: TGTGCCAGCAGTTTATCCGCCGGACGGACCCCTGAAGCTTTCTTT

size: .
V: TRBV14
J: TRBJ2-7
D: TRBD1
CDR3: CASSRTGTAYEQYF
DNA: TGTGCCAGCAGCCGAACCGGGACAGCCTACGAGCAGTACTTC

size: few
V: TRBV6-5
J: TRBJ2-7
D: .
CDR3: CASSYGATYEQYF
DNA: TGTGCCAGCAGTTACGGTGCAACCTACGAGCAGTACTTC

size: .
V: TRBV20-1
J: TRBJ2-3
D: TRBD1
CDR3: CRARLRDRGPDTQYF
DNA: TGCAGAGCTAGGTTGCGAGACAGGGGACCAGATACGCAGTATTTT

size: .
V: TRBV7-3
J: TRBJ2-1
D: .
CDR3: CASSSKTSWSSYNEQFF
DNA: TGTGCCAGCAGCTCAAAGACTAGTTGGAGCTCCTACAATGAGCAGTTCTTC

size: .
V: TRBV7-8
J: TRBJ2-7
D: TRBD2
CDR3: CASSLAGTSGSYEQYF
DNA: TGTGCCAGCAGCTTAGCGGGGACTAGCGGGAGCTACGAGCAGTACTTC

size: .
V: TRBV27
J: TRBJ2-7
D: TRBD1
CDR3: CASRSTGGAYEQYF
DNA: TGTGCCAGCAGGTCGACAGGGGGGGCCTACGAGCAGTACTTC

size: .
V: TRBV18
J: TRBJ2-3
D: .
CDR3: CASSPTGDVFDTQYF
DNA: TGTGCCAGCTCACCAACCGGGGATGTCTTCGATACGCAGTATTTT

size: few
V: TRBV20-1
J: TRBJ2-3
D: .
CDR3: CSARRVLGTDTQYF
DNA: TGCAGTGCTAGGAGGGTTTTGGGCACAGATACGCAGTATTTT

size: .
V: TRBV29-1
J: TRBJ1-1
D: .
CDR3: CSASGAYTEAFF
DNA: TGCAGCGCTTCCGGGGCGTACACTGAAGCTTTCTTT

size: medium-sized
V: TRBV4-1
J: TRBJ2-7
D: TRBD2
CDR3: CASSPGLAGEQYF
DNA: TGCGCCAGCAGCCCGGGACTAGCGGGCGAGCAGTACTTC

size: .
V: TRBV6-5
J: TRBJ2-1
D: .
CDR3: CASSLGGSYNEQFF
DNA: TGTGCCAGCAGTTTAGGGGGCTCCTACAATGAGCAGTTCTTC

size: few
V: TRBV7-9
J: TRBJ2-5
D: TRBD1
CDR3: CASSDRADQETQYF
DNA: TGTGCCAGCAGTGACAGGGCCGACCAAGAGACCCAGTACTTC

size: .
V: TRBV20-1
J: TRBJ1-5
D: TRBD1
CDR3: CSAYTTGGYSNQPQHF
DNA: TGCAGTGCTTATACGACAGGGGGATATAGCAATCAGCCCCAGCATTTT

size: .
V: TRBV10-3
J: TRBJ2-1
D: .
CDR3: CAISESGDEQFF
DNA: TGTGCCATCAGTGAGTCAGGGGATGAGCAGTTCTTC

size: .
V: TRBV7-2
J: TRBJ2-5
D: .
CDR3: CASSPPGVGTQYF
DNA: TGTGCCAGCAGCCCACCGGGCGTTGGGACCCAGTACTTC

size: .
V: TRBV29-1
J: TRBJ1-2
D: TRBD1
CDR3: CSVEGGQGVSYTF
DNA: TGCAGCGTTGAAGGAGGACAGGGGGTCAGCTACACCTTC

size: .
V: TRBV30
J: TRBJ1-2
D: .
CDR3: CAWSVRTVVYGYTF
DNA: TGTGCCTGGAGTGTACGGACGGTGGTATATGGCTACACCTTC